This T cell receptor (beta chain) was found in a study of blood T cell repertoires in COVID-19. This CDR3 spans 16 amino acids. Germline lookup yields CDR1 SEHNR and CDR2 FQNEAQ (reference sequence). V shed 6 bases and J 4 bases; nucleotides not matched to a gene: 10. The table came from immunoSEQ multiplex PCR; TCRdb's copy has only in-frame clones and leaves some out. The sample shows tens of thousands of clones, 60% to 75% of them seen only once. The material sequenced was peripheral blood. The source of this sequence is a man in his fifties or sixties with active or convalescent COVID-19. This sequence joins TRBV7-9 and TRBJ1-1, with TRBD1 matching 11 bases. The DNA of the CDR3 is TGTGCCAGCAGTCCCGGACAGGGGGCCGGTGGCACTGAAGCTTTCTTT. This sequence encodes CASSPGQGAGGTEAFF.